A single sample is the source of the 25 T cell receptor beta chains below, sequenced in a study of T cell clonality in common variable immunodeficiency. Some clones are missing from TCRdb's copy, which holds only in-frame ones; the method was immunoSEQ multiplex PCR. There are 51,000 or so clones in the sample, none observed a single time. Sequencing used peripheral blood mononuclear cells. These receptors were collected from a person aged 18 to 70 in good health.

This clone was recorded at least ten times. The CDR3 reads CSASDRLAGADTQYF. The part of the CDR3 DNA that was read is TGCAGTGCTAGCGACAGACTAGCGGGAGCAGATACG. V usage is TRBV20-1 and J usage is TRBJ2-3; 12 bases agree with TRBD2. The read terminates 3 residues ahead of where the CDR3 ends, so the germline J gene completes it. The CDR3 length is 15 residues. Germline V gives CDR1 DFQATT, CDR2 SNEGSKA (reference sequence). V dropped 3 bases and J dropped 4; count of bases not matched to a gene: 5.

This clone was recorded at least ten times. The CDR3 end lies 3 residues beyond the end of the read and is filled in from the germline J gene. J is TRBJ1-2 and V is TRBV5-1; D gene ambiguous. CDR3 length: 16 amino acids. V lost 0 bases, J lost 1 base, and 13 bases lay in between. Per germline, CDR1 SGHRS and CDR2 YFSETQ. The CDR3 bases that were read are TGCGCCAGCAGCTTGGGTAGTCCCAGGATTAACTATGGC. This sequence encodes CASSLGSPRINYG. The full CDR3 sequence reads CASSLGSPRINYGYTF.

The sample holds many counts of this clone. The read stops 3 residues short of the end of the CDR3; the missing end is completed from the germline J gene. The gene calls are TRBV7-9 and TRBJ1-1, with D maybe TRBD1 (6 bases). Germline V gene sequence: CDR1 SEHNR, CDR2 FQNEAQ (reference sequence). Trimming left V 6 bases short and J 0 bases short, with 14 bases between. The CDR3 extends over 15 amino acids. CDR3 loop: CASRIGTIMNTEAFF. Incomplete CDR3 DNA: TGTGCCAGCAGAATAGGGACAATTATGAACACTGAA.

On this clone: The read ends 3 residues early relative to the CDR3; the germline J gene fills the gap. V is TRBV7-8 and J is TRBJ1-1, with D possibly being TRBD1 (5 bases). This CDR3 region has 12 residues. Germline values: CDR1 SGHVS, CDR2 FQNEAQ. The CDR3 DNA, read in part, is TGTGCCAGCAGCTTAGTCGAGGGGTGG. Its translation is CASSLVEGW. The full CDR3 is CASSLVEGWAFF.

The sample holds many counts of this clone. CDR3 region: CSARPGGAAGELFF. CDR3 DNA, as far as it was read: TGCAGTGCTCGACCCGGGGGGGCGGCCGGGGAG. The chain recombines TRBV20-1 with TRBJ2-2, with TRBD2 matching 8 bases. With the read ending 3 residues before the CDR3 end, the germline J gene is used to fill in that end. This CDR3 has 14 amino acids. V was clipped by 5 bases and J by 6 bases; unmatched bases: 8. From germline, CDR1 is DFQATT and CDR2 SNEGSKA (reference sequence).

This clone showed up just a few times. The read halts 3 residues ahead of the CDR3 end, with the missing end drawn from the germline J gene. The V and J genes are TRBV18 and TRBJ2-6, with D tentatively TRBD1 (5 bases). Looked up from germline, CDR1 is KGHSH and CDR2 is LQKENI. V lost 2 bases and J 4 bases, leaving 9 bases between the germline ends. The CDR3 consists of 15 residues. The DNA read from the CDR3 is TGTGCCAGCTCACCATGGGGCAGCGGGGCCAACGTC. Encoded protein: CASSPWGSGANV. The entire CDR3 protein is CASSPWGSGANVLTF.

On this clone: Coverage ceases 3 residues before the CDR3 finishes, and the germline J gene fills in the end. The chain links TRBV7-9 to TRBJ1-5, with D uncertain. The CDR3 is 14 amino acids. CDR1 and CDR2 (germline): SEHNR, FQNEAQ (reference sequence). Trimming took off 3 bases at V and 8 bases at J, with 14 bases between the two ends. The CDR3 loop is CASSFTGGGEPQHF. The sequenced CDR3 bases are TGTGCCAGCAGCTTTACCGGCGGCGGAGAGCCC. The full variable domain, rest sourced from reference TRBV7-9 and TRBJ1-5, is DTGVSQNPRHKITKRGQNVTFRCDPISEHNRLYWYRQTLGQGPEFLTYFQNEAQLEKSRLLSDRFSAERPKGSFSTLEIQRTEQGDSAMYLCASSFTGGGEPQHFGDGTRLSIL.

The table lists this clone with a few counts. The read gets to within 3 residues of the CDR3 end, and the germline J gene fills in the rest. The V and J genes are TRBV18 and TRBJ1-1; tentative D call: TRBD1 (5 bases). V gave up 3 bases and J gave up 4 bases, with 12 bases separating them. This CDR3 region has 14 residues. Germline lookup yields CDR1 KGHSH and CDR2 LQKENI. The CDR3 sequence is CASSPREEGTEAFF. CDR3 DNA (partial): TGTGCCAGCTCACCCAGGGAGGAAGGCACTGAA.

This clone was observed at least ten times. The read halts 3 residues ahead of the CDR3 end, with the missing end drawn from the germline J gene. The chain carries TRBV20-1 and TRBJ1-5, with 7 bases lining up with TRBD1. Germline CDR1 is DFQATT and CDR2 is SNEGSKA (reference sequence). The J segment lost 7 bases and the V segment lost 6 bases, leaving 12 bases of the junction unmatched. This CDR3 has 14 residues. CDR3 DNA, as far as it was read: TGCAGTGCATCTCTAGGGGGCGCGGGGCAGCCC. Translated, it gives CSASLGGAGQP. The CDR3 reads in full as CSASLGGAGQPQHF.

This clone was seen at least ten times. From the germline J gene comes the end of the CDR3, since the read stops 3 residues before it. The chain combines TRBV19 with TRBJ1-1; no definite D call. Germline V gene lookup returns CDR1 LNHDA and CDR2 SQIVND (reference sequence). The CDR3 is made up of 13 amino acids. V lost 2 bases to trimming and J lost 1 base, with 5 bases between them. The CDR3 reads CASSITENTEAFF. Incomplete CDR3 DNA: TGTGCCAGTAGTATAACAGAGAACACTGAA.

This clone has at least ten counts. The read finishes 3 residues shy of the CDR3 end, and the germline J gene is used to complete it. This chain joins TRBV7-9 and TRBJ2-7; TRBD1 is a possible D gene (5 bases). The CDR3 consists of 14 residues. V was pared by 6 bases and J by 4 bases, with 16 bases between. Germline V CDR1 and CDR2: SEHNR, FQNEAQ (reference sequence). The CDR3 loop reads CASRPPTDPYEQYF. The sequenced CDR3 bases are TGTGCCAGCAGGCCCCCGACAGATCCTTACGAG. Full variable domain (remainder filled in from reference TRBV7-9 and TRBJ2-7): DTGVSQNPRHKITKRGQNVTFRCDPISEHNRLYWYRQTLGQGPEFLTYFQNEAQLEKSRLLSDRFSAERPKGSFSTLEIQRTEQGDSAMYLCASRPPTDPYEQYFGPGTRLTVT.

This clone was counted at least ten times. The CDR3 goes on 3 residues after the read ends, and that part is filled in from the germline J gene. The chain uses TRBV29-1 and TRBJ1-6, with 8 bases aligning to TRBD1. Germline V CDR1 and CDR2: SQVTM, ANQGSEA. Unmatched junction bases numbered 7, after V lost 6 bases and J lost 9 bases. CDR3 length: 13 residues. The CDR3 bases that were read are TGCAGCGTCTCCGGGACAGGTACTTCACCC. Translation: CSVSGTGTSP. In full, the CDR3 is CSVSGTGTSPLHF.

This clone appeared many times. The CDR3 end falls 3 residues outside the read, so it is completed with the germline J gene. The V and J genes are TRBV19 and TRBJ2-3, with 9 bases identical to TRBD1. V lost 3 bases and J lost 5; bases outside the gene matches: 3. Per the germline V gene, CDR1 is LNHDA and CDR2 is SQIVND (reference sequence). The CDR3 sequence is 14 residues long. CDR3 DNA (partial): TGTGCCAGTAGTATGAACAGGGGGCGAGATACG. As protein: CASSMNRGRDT. The complete CDR3 protein is CASSMNRGRDTQYF.

This clone came up a few times. Read data end 3 residues before the CDR3 end; the end is taken from the germline J gene. The V and J genes are TRBV25-1 and TRBJ1-3; D gene unclear. V shed 6 bases and J shed 2 bases, with 8 bases lying between them. CDR1 is MGHDK, CDR2 SYGVNS, per germline. The CDR3 is 13 amino acids. The part of the CDR3 DNA that was read is TGTGCCAGCAGCGTAGGGCCTGGAAACACC. Protein: CASSVGPGNT. In full, the CDR3 is CASSVGPGNTIYF.

This clone has a count of ten or more. The sequenced fragment ends 3 residues before the CDR3 boundary, so the rest is inferred from the germline J gene. The chain carries TRBV19 and TRBJ2-2; 9 positions match TRBD1. This CDR3 contains 14 residues. Per germline, CDR1 LNHDA and CDR2 SQIVND (reference sequence). V was clipped by 6 bases and J by 7 bases; unmatched bases: 6. Here the CDR3 reads CASRYTGGYGELFF. The sequenced part of the CDR3 DNA is TGTGCCAGTAGATATACAGGGGGCTACGGGGAG.

This clone was detected a few times. The DNA ends 3 residues before the CDR3 does, and the rest of the CDR3 is filled in from the germline J gene. This chain joins TRBV20-1 and TRBJ2-3, with 7 bases lining up with TRBD1. The trim removed 3 bases at V and 6 bases at J, leaving 3 bases unmatched. CDR1 DFQATT and CDR2 SNEGSKA come from the germline V gene (reference sequence). CDR3 length: 12 residues. CDR3 bases read: TGCAGTGCTAGCGACAGGGCGGATACG. Translation gives CSASDRADT. In full, the CDR3 is CSASDRADTQYF.

As regards this clone: The DNA ends 3 residues before the CDR3 does, and the rest of the CDR3 is filled in from the germline J gene. The chain carries TRBV7-6 and TRBJ1-1, with no clear D. There are 14 residues in the CDR3. Trimming removed 5 bases from V and 4 bases from J, with 14 bases in between. Looked up from germline, CDR1 is SGHVS and CDR2 is FNYEAQ. CDR3 in amino acids: CASSPQVSGTEAFF. Incomplete CDR3 DNA: TGTGCCAGCAGCCCCCAGGTATCCGGCACTGAA.

CDR3 sequence: CASSPSGDNYGYTF. CDR3 DNA (partial): TGTGCCAGCTCACCATCAGGGGACAACTATGGC. V and J are TRBV18 and TRBJ1-2; tentatively, D is TRBD1 (6 bases). The read terminates 3 residues ahead of where the CDR3 ends, so the germline J gene completes it. V lost 2 bases and J 2 bases, leaving 9 bases between the germline ends. The CDR3 extends over 14 amino acids. CDR1 and CDR2 (germline): KGHSH, LQKENI. The full variable domain, with the rest looked up from reference TRBV18 and TRBJ1-2, is NAGVMQNPRHLVRRRGQEARLRCSPMKGHSHVYWYRQLPEEGLKFMVYLQKENIIDESGMPKERFSAEFPKEGPSILRIQQVVRGDSAAYFCASSPSGDNYGYTFGSGTRLTVV.

Note on this clone: The CDR3 end is not reached by the read, which stops 3 residues before it; the germline J gene fills it in. This chain connects TRBV11-3 to TRBJ1-1; TRBD1 aligns across 8 bases. J lost 5 bases, V lost 5 bases, and 7 bases had no gene match. The CDR3 runs to 14 residues. Germline V CDR1 and CDR2: SGHNT, YENEEA. The CDR3 region is CASSRTGGGTEAFF. The sequenced CDR3 bases are TGTGCCAGCAGCCGAACAGGGGGAGGAACTGAA.

Worth noting for this clone: The read comes to an end 3 residues before the CDR3 does, leaving the germline J gene to fill in the end. J is TRBJ1-5 and V is TRBV20-1, with D perhaps TRBD1 (5 bases). The CDR3 has 14 residues. The germline V gene has CDR1 DFQATT and CDR2 SNEGSKA (reference sequence). V lost 6 bases, J lost 4 bases, and 16 bases lay in between. Here the CDR3 reads CSATRAGDNQPQHF. CDR3 bases read: TGCAGTGCCACTAGAGCGGGGGATAATCAGCCC.

Ten or more counts support this clone. Coverage ceases 3 residues before the CDR3 finishes, and the germline J gene fills in the end. The genes are TRBV20-1 and TRBJ2-3; 11 bases line up with TRBD2. Trimming removed 1 base from V and 3 bases from J; junction bases left unmatched: 9. Germline assignment: CDR1 DFQATT and CDR2 SNEGSKA (reference sequence). The CDR3 loop spans 17 amino acids. CDR3 loop: CSARGRLAGGKTDTQYF. The covered CDR3 bases are TGCAGTGCTAGAGGACGGCTAGCGGGGGGAAAAACAGATACG.

There are many counts of this clone. The read comes to an end 3 residues before the CDR3 does, leaving the germline J gene to fill in the end. This chain connects TRBV7-3 to TRBJ2-5, with D unresolved. Trimming cost V 5 bases and J 2 bases, with 9 bases left between them. The CDR3 is made up of 13 amino acids. Per the germline V gene, CDR1 is SGHTA and CDR2 is FQGTGA. CDR3 DNA, as far as it was read: TGTGCCAGCAGCCGTAGTCTGCAAGAGACC. The encoded protein is CASSRSLQET. The full CDR3 protein is CASSRSLQETQYF.

This clone was detected many times. The read ends 3 residues shy of where the CDR3 ends; the end is completed using the germline J gene. V usage is TRBV7-2 and J usage is TRBJ2-5; no firm D call. Per germline, CDR1 SGHTA and CDR2 FQGNSA. Trimming took off 0 bases at V and 4 bases at J, with 9 bases between the two ends. The CDR3 consists of 14 residues. Partial CDR3 DNA: TGTGCCAGCAGCTTAGCGCTATCGTCAGAGACC. Translating gives CASSLALSSET. The CDR3, in full, reads CASSLALSSETQYF.

There are many counts of this clone. The read falls 3 residues short of the CDR3 end, and the missing part is taken from the germline J gene. J is TRBJ2-1 and V is TRBV6-1; 9 nucleotides match TRBD2. V lost 2 bases, J lost 3 bases, and 2 bases stayed unmatched. The V gene's germline CDR1 is MNHNS and CDR2 SASEGT. The CDR3 covers 15 residues. The CDR3 DNA, read in part, is TGTGCCAGCAGTGAACTAGCGGGACTCTACAATGAG. Translated, it gives CASSELAGLYNE. The entire CDR3 reads CASSELAGLYNEQFF.

This clone was seen only a few times. The CDR3 DNA, read in part, is TGTGCCAGTAGTAGGCCGCCGGGTGGGCCC. Translated, it gives CASSRPPGGP. The whole CDR3 is CASSRPPGGPQHF. This sequence joins TRBV19 and TRBJ1-5; D is unresolved. The read stops 3 residues short of the end of the CDR3; the missing end is completed from the germline J gene. Germline V gene lookup returns CDR1 LNHDA and CDR2 SQIVND (reference sequence). V gave up 4 bases and J gave up 9 bases, with 13 bases separating them. The CDR3 runs 13 residues. Looking up the rest from reference TRBV19 and TRBJ1-5 gives the full variable domain: DGGITQSPKYLFRKEGQNVTLSCEQNLNHDAMYWYRQDPGQGLRLIYYSQIVNDFQKGDIAEGYSVSREKKESFPLTVTSAQKNPTAFYLCASSRPPGGPQHFGDGTRLSIL.